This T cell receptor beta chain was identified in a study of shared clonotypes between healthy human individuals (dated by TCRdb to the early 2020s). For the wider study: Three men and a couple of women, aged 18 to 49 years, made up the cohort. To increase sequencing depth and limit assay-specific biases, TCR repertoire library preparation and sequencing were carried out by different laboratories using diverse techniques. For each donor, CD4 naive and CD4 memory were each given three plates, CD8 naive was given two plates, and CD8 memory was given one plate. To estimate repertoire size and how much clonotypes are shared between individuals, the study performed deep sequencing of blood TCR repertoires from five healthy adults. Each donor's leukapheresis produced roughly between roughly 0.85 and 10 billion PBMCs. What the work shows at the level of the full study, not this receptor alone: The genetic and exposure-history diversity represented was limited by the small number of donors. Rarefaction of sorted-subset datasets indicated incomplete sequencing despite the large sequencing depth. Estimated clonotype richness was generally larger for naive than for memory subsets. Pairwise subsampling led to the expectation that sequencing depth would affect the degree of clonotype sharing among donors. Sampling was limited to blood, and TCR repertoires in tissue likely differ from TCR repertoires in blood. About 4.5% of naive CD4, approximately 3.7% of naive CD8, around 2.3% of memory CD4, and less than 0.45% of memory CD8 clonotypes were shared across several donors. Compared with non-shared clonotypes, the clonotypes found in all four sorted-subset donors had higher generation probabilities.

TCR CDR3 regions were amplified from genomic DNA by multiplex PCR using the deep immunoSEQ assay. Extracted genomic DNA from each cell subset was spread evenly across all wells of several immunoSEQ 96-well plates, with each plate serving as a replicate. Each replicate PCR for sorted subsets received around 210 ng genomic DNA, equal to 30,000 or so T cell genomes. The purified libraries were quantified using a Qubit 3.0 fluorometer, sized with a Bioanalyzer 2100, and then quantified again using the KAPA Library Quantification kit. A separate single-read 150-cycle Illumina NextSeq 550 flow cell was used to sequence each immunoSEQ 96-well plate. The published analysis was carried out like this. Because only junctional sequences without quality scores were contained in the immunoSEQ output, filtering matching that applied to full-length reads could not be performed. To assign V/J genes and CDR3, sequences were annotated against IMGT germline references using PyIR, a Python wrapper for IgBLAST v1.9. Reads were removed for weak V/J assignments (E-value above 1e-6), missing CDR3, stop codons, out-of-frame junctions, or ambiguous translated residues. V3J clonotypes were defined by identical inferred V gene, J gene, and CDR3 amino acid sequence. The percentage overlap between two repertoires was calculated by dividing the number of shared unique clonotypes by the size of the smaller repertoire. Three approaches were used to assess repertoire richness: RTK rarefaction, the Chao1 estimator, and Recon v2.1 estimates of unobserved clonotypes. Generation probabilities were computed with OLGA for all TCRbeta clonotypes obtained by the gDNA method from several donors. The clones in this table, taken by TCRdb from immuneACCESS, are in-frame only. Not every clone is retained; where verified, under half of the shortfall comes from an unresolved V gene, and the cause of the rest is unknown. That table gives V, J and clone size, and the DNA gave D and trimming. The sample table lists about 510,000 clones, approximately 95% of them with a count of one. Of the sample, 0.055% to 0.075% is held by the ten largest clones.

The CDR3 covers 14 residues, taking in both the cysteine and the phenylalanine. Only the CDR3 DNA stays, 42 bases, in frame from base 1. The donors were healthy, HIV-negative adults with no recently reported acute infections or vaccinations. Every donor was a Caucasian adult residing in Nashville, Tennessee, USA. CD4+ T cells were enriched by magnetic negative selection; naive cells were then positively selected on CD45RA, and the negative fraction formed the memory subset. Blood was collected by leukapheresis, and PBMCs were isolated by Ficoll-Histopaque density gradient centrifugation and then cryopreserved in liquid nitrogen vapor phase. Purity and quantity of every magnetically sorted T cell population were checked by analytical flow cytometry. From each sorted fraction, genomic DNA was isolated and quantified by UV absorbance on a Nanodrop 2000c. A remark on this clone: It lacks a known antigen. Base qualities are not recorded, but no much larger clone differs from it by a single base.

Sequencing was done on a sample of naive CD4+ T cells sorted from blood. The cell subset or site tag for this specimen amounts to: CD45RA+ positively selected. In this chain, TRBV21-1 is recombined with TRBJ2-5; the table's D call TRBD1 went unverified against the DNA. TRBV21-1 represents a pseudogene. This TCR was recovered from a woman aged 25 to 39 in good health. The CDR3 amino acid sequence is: CASSSPDSQETQYF. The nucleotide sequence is TGTGCCAGCAGTTCTCCGGACAGTCAAGAGACCCAGTACTTC.